Listed here are 10 T cell receptor beta chains from one sample, sequenced in a study of T cell responses to AZD1222 COVID-19 vaccine. Produced via immunoSEQ multiplex PCR; TCRdb's table is partial and in-frame only. The sample holds roughly 200,000 clones, 88% seen once. Sequencing used peripheral blood, obtained on day 0 of AZD1222 vaccination. These receptors came from an adult in good health.

This clone was seen once. The CDR3 DNA reads TGTGCCAGCAGCGGAGGGTCAGGAGGGGGATACGAGCAGTACTTC. This gives the protein CASSGGSGGGYEQYF. The rearrangement joins TRBV9 to TRBJ2-7; the D gene could be TRBD1 or TRBD2 (6 bases each). This CDR3 contains 15 residues. From germline, CDR1 is SGDLS and CDR2 YYNGEE. V was cut by 3 bases and J by 4 bases, with 17 bases left in between.

This clone was picked up one time. The CDR3 end shows no conserved phenylalanine or tryptophan, and so a read error is likely. Because the CDR3's place on the DNA is in doubt, the DNA is left out and the CDR3 is given as listed by TCRdb. The V gene is TRBV10-3, the J gene TRBJ1-2; TRBD1, as called in the table, went unchecked against the DNA. The CDR3 has 13 amino acids, counting both end residues. Germline values: CDR1 ENHRY, CDR2 SYGVKD. The CDR3 here is CAISEDRPPRALL.

J is TRBJ2-1 and V is TRBV10-3, with D possibly TRBD2 on 5 matching bases. This CDR3 spans 15 amino acids. Germline CDR1 and CDR2: ENHRY and SYGVKD. V lost 2 bases and J 6 bases, leaving 14 bases between the germline ends. CDR3 protein: CAISEGLASRNEQFF. CDR3 bases: TGTGCCATCAGTGAGGGGCTAGCATCACGCAATGAGCAGTTCTTC.

Only a few counts were recorded for this clone. V usage is TRBV6-6 and J usage is TRBJ2-5; TRBD1 matches at 12 bases. The CDR3 has 16 amino acids. Per the germline V gene, CDR1 is MNHNY and CDR2 is SVGAGI (reference sequence). Losses at the gene ends were 5 bases for V and 2 bases for J; bases not matched to a gene: 6. In nucleotides, the CDR3 is TGTGCCAGCAGTCAGGGACAGGGGGCCCTACAAGAGACCCAGTACTTC. Protein sequence: CASSQGQGALQETQYF.

This clone was detected once. The chain joins TRBV12-5 to TRBJ2-2, with a possible D match to TRBD1 (5 bases). The V gene's germline CDR1 is LGHNT and CDR2 FRNRAP. CDR3 length: 16 amino acids. Trimming pared 3 bases from V and 2 bases from J, leaving 13 bases between. The CDR3 sequence: CASGLLTTGNTGELFF. CDR3 in DNA: TGTGCTAGTGGTTTACTCACCACAGGAAACACCGGGGAGCTGTTTTTT. Combining the CDR3 with reference TRBV12-5 and TRBJ2-2 gives the whole variable domain DARVTQTPRHKVTEMGQEVTMRCQPILGHNTVFWYRQTMMQGLELLAYFRNRAPLDDSGMPKDRFSAEMPDATLATLKIQPSEPRDSAVYFCASGLLTTGNTGELFFGEGSRLTVL.

Concerning this clone: Additional DNA sequences in this sample encode the identical CDR3. CDR3 DNA sequence: TGTGCCAGCAGCCCTCGGACAGGGAACGAGCAGTACTTC. Protein sequence: CASSPRTGNEQYF. This chain links TRBV7-9 with TRBJ2-7, with 8 bases matching TRBD1. The trim removed 5 bases at V and 5 bases at J, leaving 5 bases unmatched. The germline V gene has CDR1 SEHNR and CDR2 FQNEAQ (reference sequence). This CDR3 region has 13 residues.

This chain uses TRBV19 with TRBJ1-5; D is ambiguous. This CDR3 region has 16 residues. Germline CDR1 and CDR2: LNHDA and SQIVND (reference sequence). Trimming removed 7 bases from V and 0 bases from J, with 16 bases in between. The CDR3 DNA sequence: TGTGCCAGTACCCCAGTTGGAGGGTATAGCAATCAGCCCCAGCATTTT. Its protein is CASTPVGGYSNQPQHF.

This chain uses TRBV27 with TRBJ1-5; D remains ambiguous. Germline V CDR1 and CDR2: MNHEY, SMNVEV (reference sequence). V shed 5 bases and J shed 0 bases, with 11 bases lying between them. CDR3 length equals 15 residues. The CDR3 sequence is CASSPRAYSNQPQHF. CDR3 nucleotides: TGTGCCAGCAGTCCCCGGGCCTATAGCAATCAGCCCCAGCATTTT.

J is TRBJ2-2 and V is TRBV25-1; D is undetermined. Trimming left V 1 base short and J 6 bases short, with 3 bases between. Per the germline V gene, CDR1 is MGHDK and CDR2 is SYGVNS. The CDR3 extends over 12 amino acids. The CDR3 sequence: CASSEFPGELFF. CDR3 nucleotide sequence: TGTGCCAGCAGTGAATTTCCCGGGGAGCTGTTTTTT.

Regarding this clone: Within the sample, other DNA sequences also encode this same CDR3. V gene TRBV27 combines with J gene TRBJ1-1, with a tentative D call TRBD1 (5 bases). Looked up from germline, CDR1 is MNHEY and CDR2 is SMNVEV (reference sequence). The CDR3 sequence is 16 residues long. The V gene lost 5 bases and the J gene lost 0 bases, with 16 bases spanning the gap. Here the CDR3 DNA reads TGTGCCAGCAGTCAAGGACATCACACCATGAACACTGAAGCTTTCTTT. Its protein product is CASSQGHHTMNTEAFF.